These T cell receptor beta chains were read from a single sample in a study of blood T cell repertoires in COVID-19. Clones were sequenced by immunoSEQ multiplex PCR, and TCRdb holds only the in-frame ones, with some missing. The repertoire holds around 150,000 clones, around 80% seen once, with approximately 8% in the top ten. The sample comprised peripheral blood. Receptors were obtained from a man between 60 and 75 years old with acute or convalescent COVID-19. Each CDR3 is given with its conserved first and last residue. A D gene is named only where the DNA matches it firmly. Size values are once, few and many counts, or a class for expanded clones, and some rows have none.

D: TRBD2
size: NA
J: TRBJ2-1
V: TRBV6-2/TRBV6-3
CDR3: CASSYLRGYSYNEQFF
DNA: TGTGCCAGCAGTTACTTGCGGGGGTACTCCTACAATGAGCAGTTCTTC

D: NA
size: NA
J: TRBJ1-3
V: TRBV28
CDR3: CASHRTGISGNTIYF
DNA: TGTGCCAGCCATCGCACAGGGATATCTGGAAACACCATATATTTT

D: NA
size: NA
J: TRBJ2-7
V: TRBV11-2
CDR3: CASSFQGQNEQYF
DNA: TGTGCCAGCAGCTTTCAAGGACAGAACGAGCAGTACTTC

D: NA
size: NA
J: TRBJ1-2
V: TRBV18
CDR3: CASSPASSGTYAGAGYTF
DNA: TGTGCCAGCTCACCGGCCTCCTCCGGGACATATGCCGGCGCTGGCTACACCTTC

D: TRBD2
size: NA
J: TRBJ2-3
V: TRBV10-3
CDR3: CAISESMYGSGGADTQYF
DNA: TGTGCCATCAGTGAGTCGATGTACGGTAGCGGGGGGGCAGATACGCAGTATTTT

D: TRBD1
size: NA
J: TRBJ2-7
V: TRBV30
CDR3: CAWKRGQGYEQYF
DNA: TGTGCCTGGAAACGGGGACAGGGTTACGAGCAGTACTTC

D: NA
size: once
J: TRBJ1-3
V: TRBV19
CDR3: CASIDILSGNTIYF
DNA: TGTGCCAGTATAGACATACTCTCTGGAAACACCATATATTTT

D: NA
size: NA
J: TRBJ2-4
V: TRBV10-2
CDR3: CASSDLDRNIQYF
DNA: TGCGCCAGCAGTGACCTGGACAGAAACATTCAGTACTTC

D: NA
size: few
J: TRBJ1-6
V: TRBV5-4
CDR3: CASSPQGPGSPLHF
DNA: TGTGCCAGCAGCCCCCAGGGTCCAGGGTCACCCCTCCACTTT

D: TRBD2
size: once
J: TRBJ2-1
V: TRBV19
CDR3: CASSDSGGSYNEQFF
DNA: TGTGCCAGTAGTGATAGCGGGGGCTCCTACAATGAGCAGTTCTTC

D: NA
size: NA
J: TRBJ2-3
V: TRBV11-2
CDR3: CASSLFDSTDTQYF
DNA: TGTGCCAGCAGCTTATTCGACTCCACAGATACGCAGTATTTT

D: NA
size: NA
J: TRBJ2-4
V: TRBV12-1
CDR3: CASSDRDLLAGGNIQYF
DNA: TGTGCCAGCAGCGACAGGGATTTGCTAGCGGGGGGTAACATTCAGTACTTC

D: TRBD2
size: NA
J: TRBJ2-7
V: TRBV7-2
CDR3: CASSPSGGPREQYF
DNA: TGTGCCAGCAGCCCTAGCGGGGGGCCTCGTGAGCAGTACTTC

D: NA
size: NA
J: TRBJ2-7
V: TRBV9
CDR3: CASSVDQGLYEQYF
DNA: TGTGCCAGCAGCGTAGATCAGGGTCTTTACGAGCAGTACTTC

D: NA
size: many
J: TRBJ2-2
V: TRBV6-5
CDR3: CASSYRGGTGELFF
DNA: TGTGCCAGCAGTTACCGGGGTGGCACCGGGGAGCTGTTTTTT

D: NA
size: NA
J: TRBJ1-2
V: TRBV24-1
CDR3: CATSETVYGYTF
DNA: TGTGCCACCAGTGAAACAGTCTATGGCTACACCTTC

D: NA
size: few
J: TRBJ2-2
V: TRBV27
CDR3: CASSPMTALNTGELFF
DNA: TGTGCCAGCAGTCCGATGACAGCGCTGAACACCGGGGAGCTGTTTTTT

D: NA
size: NA
J: TRBJ2-3
V: TRBV10-3
CDR3: CAITSGGLTDTQYF
DNA: TGTGCCATCACGTCCGGCGGCCTCACAGATACGCAGTATTTT

D: TRBD1
size: NA
J: TRBJ2-2
V: TRBV19
CDR3: CASSTLGGTGGTGELFF
DNA: TGTGCCAGTAGTACCCTTGGGGGGACAGGGGGCACCGGGGAGCTGTTTTTT

D: NA
size: once
J: TRBJ1-1
V: TRBV6-5
CDR3: CASRKIGNTEAFF
DNA: TGTGCCAGCAGGAAGATCGGGAACACTGAAGCTTTCTTT

D: TRBD1
size: few
J: TRBJ2-7
V: TRBV28
CDR3: CASSLGIRDREIYEQYF
DNA: TGTGCCAGCAGTTTAGGGATCCGGGACAGAGAAATCTACGAGCAGTACTTC

D: NA
size: NA
J: TRBJ1-1
V: TRBV6-5
CDR3: CASSYAGNTEAFF
DNA: TGTGCCAGCAGTTACGCGGGGAACACTGAAGCTTTCTTT

D: NA
size: NA
J: TRBJ2-3
V: TRBV5-6
CDR3: CASSYRSTDTQYF
DNA: TGTGCCAGCAGCTACAGGTCCACAGATACGCAGTATTTT

D: NA
size: NA
J: TRBJ2-3
V: TRBV29-1
CDR3: CSVGQGQTDTQYF
DNA: TGCAGCGTTGGGCAGGGCCAGACAGATACGCAGTATTTT

D: NA
size: NA
J: TRBJ1-4
V: TRBV6-5
CDR3: CASSYYSGTSDEKLFF
DNA: TGTGCCAGCAGTTACTATTCGGGAACCTCGGATGAAAAACTGTTTTTT

D: NA
size: NA
J: TRBJ1-4
V: TRBV19
CDR3: CASSTPGQPNEKLFF
DNA: TGTGCCAGTAGTACTCCGGGACAACCTAATGAAAAACTGTTTTTT

D: TRBD1
size: NA
J: TRBJ1-2
V: TRBV4-1
CDR3: CASSQSRQGDNYGYTF
DNA: TGCGCCAGCAGCCAATCACGACAGGGGGATAACTATGGCTACACCTTC

D: TRBD2
size: once
J: TRBJ2-5
V: TRBV3-1/TRBV3-2
CDR3: CASSPTSGGAKETQYF
DNA: TGTGCCAGCAGCCCGACTAGCGGGGGGGCCAAGGAGACCCAGTACTTC

D: TRBD1
size: NA
J: TRBJ1-4
V: TRBV6-6
CDR3: CASSLGQGATNEKLFF
DNA: TGTGCCAGCAGCCTCGGACAGGGCGCAACTAATGAAAAACTGTTTTTT

D: NA
size: few
J: TRBJ1-5
V: TRBV28
CDR3: CASSSNQAQHF
DNA: TGTGCCAGCAGCTCCAACCAGGCCCAGCATTTT

D: NA
size: NA
J: TRBJ2-5
V: TRBV5-6
CDR3: CASSLHENEVETQYF
DNA: TGTGCCAGCAGCTTACACGAGAACGAGGTCGAGACCCAGTACTTC

D: TRBD2
size: NA
J: TRBJ2-5
V: TRBV4-2
CDR3: CASSQDLAGQAQETQYF
DNA: TGTGCCAGCAGCCAAGACCTAGCGGGGCAGGCCCAAGAGACCCAGTACTTC

D: NA
size: NA
J: TRBJ2-5
V: TRBV29-1
CDR3: CSVEFAGKTETQYF
DNA: TGCAGCGTTGAATTTGCAGGCAAGACGGAGACCCAGTACTTC

D: TRBD1
size: NA
J: TRBJ2-7
V: TRBV7-8
CDR3: CASSFSGGETYEQYF
DNA: TGTGCCAGCAGCTTTTCAGGGGGCGAAACCTACGAGCAGTACTTC

D: NA
size: NA
J: TRBJ1-2
V: TRBV15
CDR3: CATSNSLGGAGYTF
DNA: TGTGCCACCAGCAACTCCTTAGGAGGGGCTGGCTACACCTTC

D: NA
size: NA
J: TRBJ2-5
V: TRBV25-1
CDR3: CASSEYRTDQETQYF
DNA: TGTGCCAGCAGTGAATACCGGACAGACCAAGAGACCCAGTACTTC